The source of this T cell receptor beta chain is a study of shared clonotypes between healthy human individuals. Study in general: Per donor, CD8 memory used one plate, CD8 naive used two, CD4 memory used three and CD4 naive used three. Points from the study as a whole: Non-shared clonotypes had lower generation probabilities than those shared by all four donors.

This CDR3 has 18 residues. V lost 3 bases, J lost 3 bases, and 6 bases stayed unmatched. Germline lookup yields CDR1 SEHNR and CDR2 FQNEAQ (reference sequence). Deep was the level at which the assay was run. Profiling relied on immunoSEQ multiplex PCR, and the TCRdb table lists in-frame clones only, not all of them. The profile shows 850,000 to 1,200,000 clones, 60% to 80% of them singletons. A word on this clone: Its specificity is unknown.

The sequenced sample was memory CD4+ T cells sorted from blood. The sample's subset: CD45RA-negative fraction. The TCR comes from a man between 18 and 35 years old in good health. The chain employs TRBV7-9 and TRBJ2-2; 14 bases map to TRBD2. DNA for the CDR3: TGTGCCAGCAGCTTGGGACTAGCGGGAGTGATGGACACCGGGGAGCTGTTTTTT. Its translation is CASSLGLAGVMDTGELFF.